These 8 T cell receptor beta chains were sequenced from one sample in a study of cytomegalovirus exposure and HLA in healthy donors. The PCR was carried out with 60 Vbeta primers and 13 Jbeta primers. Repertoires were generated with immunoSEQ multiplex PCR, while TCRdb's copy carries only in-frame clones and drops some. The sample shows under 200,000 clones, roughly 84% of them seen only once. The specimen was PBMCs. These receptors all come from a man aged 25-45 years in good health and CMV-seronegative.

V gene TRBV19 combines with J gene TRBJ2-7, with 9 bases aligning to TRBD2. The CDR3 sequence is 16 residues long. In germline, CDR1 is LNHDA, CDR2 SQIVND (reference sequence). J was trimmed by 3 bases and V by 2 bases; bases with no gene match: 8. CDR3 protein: CASSITHLAGIYEQYF. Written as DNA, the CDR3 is TGTGCCAGTAGTATAACACACCTAGCGGGGATCTACGAGCAGTACTTC.

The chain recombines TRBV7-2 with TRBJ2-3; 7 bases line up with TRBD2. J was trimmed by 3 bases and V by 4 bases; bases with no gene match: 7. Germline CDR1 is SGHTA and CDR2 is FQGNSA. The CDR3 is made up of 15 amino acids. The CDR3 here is CASSSWGSGTDTQYF. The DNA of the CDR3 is TGTGCCAGCAGCTCCTGGGGTAGCGGGACAGATACGCAGTATTTT.

CDR3 nucleotide sequence: TGTGCCAGCAGCTTTTTTGGGAGCACCGGGGAGCTGTTTTTT. Translating it yields CASSFFGSTGELFF. This chain joins TRBV7-2 and TRBJ2-2; possibly TRBD2 for D (5 bases). Trimming took 3 bases from V and 4 from J, leaving 9 bases between them. There are 14 residues in the CDR3. CDR1 is SGHTA and CDR2 is FQGNSA in the germline V gene.

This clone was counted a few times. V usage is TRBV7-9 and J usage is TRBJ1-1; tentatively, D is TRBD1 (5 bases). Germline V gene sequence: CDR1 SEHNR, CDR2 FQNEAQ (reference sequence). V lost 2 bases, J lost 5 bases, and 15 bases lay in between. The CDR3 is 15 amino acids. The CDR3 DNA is TGTGCCAGCAGCTTAATTTTGGGGGGGGGTACTGAAGCTTTCTTT. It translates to CASSLILGGGTEAFF.

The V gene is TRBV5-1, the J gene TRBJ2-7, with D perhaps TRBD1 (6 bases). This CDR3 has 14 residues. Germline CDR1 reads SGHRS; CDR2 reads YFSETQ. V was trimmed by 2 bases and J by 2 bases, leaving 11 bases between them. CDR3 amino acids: CASSFRGAPYEQYF. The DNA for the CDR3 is TGCGCCAGCAGCTTCAGGGGTGCCCCCTACGAGCAGTACTTC. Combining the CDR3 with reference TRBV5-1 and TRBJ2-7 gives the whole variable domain KAGVTQTPRYLIKTRGQQVTLSCSPISGHRSVSWYQQTPGQGLQFLFEYFSETQRNKGNFPGRFSGRQFSNSRSEMNVSTLELGDSALYLCASSFRGAPYEQYFGPGTRLTVT.

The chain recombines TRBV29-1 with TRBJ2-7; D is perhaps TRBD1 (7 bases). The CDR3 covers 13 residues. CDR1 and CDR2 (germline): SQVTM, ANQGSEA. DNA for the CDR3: TGCACACAAACAGGGGAGGAGTCCTACGAGCAGTACTTC. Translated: CTQTGEESYEQYF.

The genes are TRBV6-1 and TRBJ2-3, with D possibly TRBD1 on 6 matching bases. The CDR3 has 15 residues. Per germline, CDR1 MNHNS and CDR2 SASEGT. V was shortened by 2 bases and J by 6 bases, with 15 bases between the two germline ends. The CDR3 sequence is CASSELRNQGDTQYF. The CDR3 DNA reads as TGTGCCAGCAGTGAATTGCGTAACCAGGGGGATACGCAGTATTTT.

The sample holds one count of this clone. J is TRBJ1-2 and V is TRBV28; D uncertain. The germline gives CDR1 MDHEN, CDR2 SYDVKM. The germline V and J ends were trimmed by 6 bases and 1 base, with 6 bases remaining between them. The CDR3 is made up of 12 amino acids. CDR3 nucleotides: TGTGCCAGCAGCTTCAGTAACTATGGCTACACCTTC. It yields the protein CASSFSNYGYTF.